Each of the 23 T cell receptor beta chains below was sequenced from the same sample in a study of blood T cell repertoires in COVID-19. Data came from immunoSEQ multiplex PCR; TCRdb stores just in-frame clones and leaves some out. The sample yields about 150,000 clones, roughly nine tenths seen once. The sequenced sample consisted of PBMCs or T cells enriched from blood (not recorded which). The receptors come from a woman in her 40s who had been exposed to COVID-19.

This chain uses TRBV28 with TRBJ1-5; no firm D call. The CDR3 contains 18 residues. Trimming pared 3 bases from V and 1 base from J, leaving 19 bases between. The germline CDR1 and CDR2 sequences are MDHEN and SYDVKM. CDR3 DNA sequence: TGTGCCAGCAGTTTGTCGGGTAGGATGAGAAGGAGCAATCAGCCCCAGCATTTT. Translation gives CASSLSGRMRRSNQPQHF.

V and J are TRBV7-2 and TRBJ1-5; 8 nucleotides agree with TRBD1. From germline, CDR1 is SGHTA and CDR2 FQGNSA. Trimming took 1 base from V and 7 from J; bases not matched to a gene: 9. The CDR3 covers 16 residues. Here the CDR3 reads CASSLGGQGPGQPQHF. CDR3 nucleotides: TGTGCCAGCAGCTTAGGTGGACAGGGCCCAGGACAGCCCCAGCATTTT.

V and J are TRBV12-5 and TRBJ2-5; 7 bases are shared with TRBD1. This CDR3 region has 12 residues. Germline V gene data show CDR1 as LGHNT and CDR2 as FRNRAP. Unmatched junction bases numbered 5, after V lost 5 bases and J lost 8 bases. The CDR3 nucleotides are TGTGCTAGTGGTCAACAGGGGTTAACCCAGTACTTC. Its protein product is CASGQQGLTQYF.

The chain carries TRBV6-5 and TRBJ2-1, with D perhaps matching TRBD2 (6 bases). The CDR3 is 12 residues long. V shed 6 bases and J shed 10 bases, with 13 bases lying between them. Germline-derived CDR1 and CDR2 are MNHEY and SVGAGI. CDR3 bases: TGTGCCAGCAGCCCCAGGGACTCAGAGCAGTTCTTC. Its protein product is CASSPRDSEQFF.

The chain employs TRBV6-5 and TRBJ1-6; 9 bases align to TRBD1. The CDR3 runs 16 residues. Trimming took 2 bases from V and 10 from J; bases not matched to a gene: 9. Germline V gene lookup returns CDR1 MNHEY and CDR2 SVGAGI. The DNA of the CDR3 is TGTGCCAGCAGTTACGAGAGGGGACAGGGTGGCTCACCCCTCCACTTT. Translation: CASSYERGQGGSPLHF.

The CDR3 spells CASNSYFLQGAIYEQYF. CDR3 DNA: TGTGCCAGCAACTCATACTTCCTGCAGGGGGCTATCTACGAGCAGTACTTC. The chain links TRBV28 to TRBJ2-7; TRBD1 matches at 8 bases. J lost 3 bases, V lost 7 bases, and 17 bases had no gene match. CDR3 size: 17 residues. Germline CDR1 is MDHEN and CDR2 is SYDVKM.

In nucleotides, the CDR3 is TGTGCCAGCAGCACCGCGGACTATGGCTACACCTTC. It specifies CASSTADYGYTF. The chain joins TRBV5-6 to TRBJ1-2; D gene ambiguous. The CDR3 is made up of 12 amino acids. Trimming shortened V by 4 bases and J by 3 bases, and 7 bases separated the two germline ends. The V gene's germline CDR1 is SGHDT and CDR2 YYEEEE. The whole variable domain, remainder taken from reference TRBV5-6 and TRBJ1-2, is DAGVTQSPTHLIKTRGQQVTLRCSPKSGHDTVSWYQQALGQGPQFIFQYYEEEERQRGNFPDRFSGHQFPNYSSELNVNALLLGDSALYLCASSTADYGYTFGSGTRLTVV.

V gene TRBV18 combines with J gene TRBJ1-1; TRBD1 agrees at 8 bases. V was clipped by 3 bases and J by 5 bases; unmatched bases: 5. CDR3 length: 14 amino acids. The V gene's germline CDR1 is KGHSH and CDR2 LQKENI. The CDR3 sequence: CASSPGQGLTEAFF. CDR3 DNA: TGTGCCAGCTCACCTGGACAGGGATTGACTGAAGCTTTCTTT.

V gene TRBV27 combines with J gene TRBJ1-5; 8 bases line up with TRBD1. The CDR3 has 13 residues. Germline V lookup: CDR1 MNHEY, CDR2 SMNVEV (reference sequence). V was pared by 3 bases and J by 7 bases, with 2 bases of the junction left unmatched. The CDR3: CASSLAGGQPQHF. CDR3 coding DNA: TGTGCCAGCAGTTTGGCAGGGGGCCAGCCCCAGCATTTT.

In nucleotides, the CDR3 is TGTGCCAGCAATTCACAGGGGGCCGGCAATCAGCCCCAGCATTTT. Protein sequence: CASNSQGAGNQPQHF. This chain links TRBV27 with TRBJ1-5; the match to TRBD1 covers 9 bases. The CDR3 runs 15 residues. Per germline, CDR1 MNHEY and CDR2 SMNVEV (reference sequence). With 7 bases clipped from V and 2 bases from J, the junction kept 6 bases outside the gene matches.

CDR3 DNA: TGTGCCAGCAGCACAAGGGGATCGAATAACAATGAGCAGTTCTTC. This gives the protein CASSTRGSNNNEQFF. The chain couples TRBV11-1 to TRBJ2-1; the D gene is possibly TRBD1 (5 bases). Germline V CDR1 and CDR2: SGHAT, FQDESV (reference sequence). The CDR3 is made up of 15 amino acids. The V end lost 5 bases, the J end lost 5 bases, and 16 bases lay between the germline ends.

The chain is built from TRBV9 and TRBJ2-7, with no clear D. Germline V gene lookup returns CDR1 SGDLS and CDR2 YYNGEE. The CDR3 has 14 amino acids. V lost 0 bases, J lost 2 bases, and 9 bases lay in between. The CDR3 sequence is CASSVVPSAYEQYF. The CDR3 region has the DNA TGTGCCAGCAGCGTAGTTCCCAGTGCCTACGAGCAGTACTTC.

The gene calls are TRBV10-3 and TRBJ2-7, with 10 bases matching TRBD1. CDR1 ENHRY and CDR2 SYGVKD come from the germline V gene. Germline trimming cut 6 bases from V and 5 bases from J; bases unmatched to any gene: 7. This CDR3 region has 14 residues. CDR3 sequence (DNA): TGTGCCATCAGGGGACAGGGGAAGGGGGACGAGCAGTACTTC. Translation: CAIRGQGKGDEQYF.

This sequence joins TRBV6-5 and TRBJ1-6; D possibly corresponds to TRBD1 (5 bases). With 6 bases removed from V and 2 bases from J, the gap between germline ends came to 11 bases. Germline lookup yields CDR1 MNHEY and CDR2 SVGAGI. The CDR3 has 15 amino acids. CDR3 coding DNA: TGTGCCAGCAGAGCTTCAGGGACCTATAATTCACCCCTCCACTTT. Translated, it gives CASRASGTYNSPLHF.

The chain is built from TRBV5-6 and TRBJ1-4; D is unresolved. The CDR3 contains 18 residues. CDR1 and CDR2 from the germline V gene are SGHDT and YYEEEE. The V end lost 3 bases, the J end lost 5 bases, and 23 bases lay between the germline ends. DNA for the CDR3: TGTGCCAGCAGCTATTACACCGAGGGCGTTAAAGGAAATGAAAAACTGTTTTTT. Translating it yields CASSYYTEGVKGNEKLFF.

The chain links TRBV27 to TRBJ2-2, with 15 bases fitting TRBD2. Germline CDR1 and CDR2: MNHEY and SMNVEV (reference sequence). The CDR3 extends over 18 amino acids. Trimming cost V 3 bases and J 8 bases; bases outside gene matches: 10. The CDR3: CASSFSGLAGGPGGELFF. The CDR3 DNA reads TGTGCCAGCAGTTTTTCCGGACTAGCGGGGGGGCCCGGTGGGGAGCTGTTTTTT.

The CDR3 loop is CASSQDRAGEKLFF. Here the CDR3 DNA reads TGTGCCAGCAGTCAAGACAGGGCCGGGGAAAAACTGTTTTTT. The chain has TRBV2 and TRBJ1-4; TRBD1 matches at 7 bases. The CDR3 covers 14 residues. The V gene end was trimmed by 5 bases and the J gene end by 8 bases; junction bases not matched to a gene: 8. The germline gives CDR1 SNHLY, CDR2 FYNNEI.

The chain has TRBV2 and TRBJ2-3, with 14 bases aligning to TRBD2. CDR3 size: 17 residues. V dropped 4 bases and J dropped 0; count of bases not matched to a gene: 3. Per the germline V gene, CDR1 is SNHLY and CDR2 is FYNNEI. The CDR3 DNA reads TGTGCCAGCAGTGCTAGGACTAGCGGGGGGAGCACAGATACGCAGTATTTT. It specifies CASSARTSGGSTDTQYF.

The J gene is TRBJ2-4, the V gene TRBV7-8; 15 nucleotides agree with TRBD2. Germline CDR1 is SGHVS and CDR2 is FQNEAQ. The CDR3 has 18 amino acids. V dropped 5 bases and J dropped 0; count of bases not matched to a gene: 5. The CDR3 bases are TGTGCCAGCAGCCTGGGACTAGCGGGGGGTTTAGCCAAAAACATTCAGTACTTC. Translating gives CASSLGLAGGLAKNIQYF.

J is TRBJ2-3 and V is TRBV4-2; 8 nucleotides agree with TRBD2. After removal of 4 bases from V and 0 bases from J, the junction contained 3 bases not matched to a gene. The CDR3 runs to 15 residues. The germline V gene encodes CDR1 LGHNA and CDR2 YNFKEQ. Written as DNA, the CDR3 is TGTGCCAGCAGCCCCTTAGCGGGGAGCACAGATACGCAGTATTTT. Protein sequence: CASSPLAGSTDTQYF.

The chain couples TRBV19 to TRBJ2-4, with D uncertain. From germline, CDR1 is LNHDA and CDR2 SQIVND (reference sequence). V was pared by 5 bases and J by 3 bases, with 23 bases between. The CDR3 is 18 residues long. The CDR3 coding sequence is TGTGCCAGTAGTTCAGCCTGGCGCGGCAGCCTAAACAAAAACATTCAGTACTTC. Its protein product is CASSSAWRGSLNKNIQYF.

The genes are TRBV5-6 and TRBJ2-7, with 8 bases that match TRBD1. The V gene end was trimmed by 5 bases and the J gene end by 0 bases; junction bases not matched to a gene: 7. This CDR3 spans 15 amino acids. The V gene's germline CDR1 is SGHDT and CDR2 YYEEEE. Here the CDR3 reads CASRRVTGGSYEQYF. CDR3 in DNA: TGTGCCAGCAGGCGCGTTACAGGGGGCTCCTACGAGCAGTACTTC.

The CDR3 bases are TGTGCCAGTAGTCCCGGGACAGTCACCTACGAGCAGTACTTC. It encodes CASSPGTVTYEQYF. The gene calls are TRBV19 and TRBJ2-7; 7 bases are shared with TRBD1. Germline V gene lookup returns CDR1 LNHDA and CDR2 SQIVND (reference sequence). The junction had 6 bases not matched to a gene; V was cut back by 5 bases and J by 2 bases. This CDR3 has 14 amino acids.